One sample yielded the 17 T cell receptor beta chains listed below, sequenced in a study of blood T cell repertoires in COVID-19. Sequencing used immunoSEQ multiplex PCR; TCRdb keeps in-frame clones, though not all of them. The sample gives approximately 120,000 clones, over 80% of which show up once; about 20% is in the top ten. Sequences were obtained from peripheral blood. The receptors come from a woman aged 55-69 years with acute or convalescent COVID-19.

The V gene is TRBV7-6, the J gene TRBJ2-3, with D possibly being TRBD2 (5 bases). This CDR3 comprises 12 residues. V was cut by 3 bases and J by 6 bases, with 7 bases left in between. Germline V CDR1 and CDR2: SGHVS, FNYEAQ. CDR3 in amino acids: CASSLPGDTQYF. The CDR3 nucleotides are TGTGCCAGCAGCTTGCCGGGGGATACGCAGTATTTT.

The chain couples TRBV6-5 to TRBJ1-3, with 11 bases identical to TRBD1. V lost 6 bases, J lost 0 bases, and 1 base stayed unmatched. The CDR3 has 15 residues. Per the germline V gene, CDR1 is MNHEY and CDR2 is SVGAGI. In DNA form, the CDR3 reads TGTGCCAGCAGGGGACAGGGGGTCTCTGGAAACACCATATATTTT. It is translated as CASRGQGVSGNTIYF.

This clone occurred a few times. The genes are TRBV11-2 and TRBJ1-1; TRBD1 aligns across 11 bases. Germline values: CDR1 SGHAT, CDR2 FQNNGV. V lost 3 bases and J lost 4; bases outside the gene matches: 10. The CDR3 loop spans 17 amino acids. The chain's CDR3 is CASSFFPLGTGGTEAFF. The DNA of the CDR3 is TGTGCCAGCAGCTTTTTCCCCCTGGGGACAGGGGGCACTGAAGCTTTCTTT.

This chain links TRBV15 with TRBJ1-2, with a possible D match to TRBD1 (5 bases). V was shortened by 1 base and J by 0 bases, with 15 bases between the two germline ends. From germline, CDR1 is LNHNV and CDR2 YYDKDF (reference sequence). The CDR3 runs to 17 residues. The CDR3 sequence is CATSRVSLGGTNYGYTF. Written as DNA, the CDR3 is TGTGCCACCAGCAGAGTGTCCCTCGGGGGAACTAACTATGGCTACACCTTC.

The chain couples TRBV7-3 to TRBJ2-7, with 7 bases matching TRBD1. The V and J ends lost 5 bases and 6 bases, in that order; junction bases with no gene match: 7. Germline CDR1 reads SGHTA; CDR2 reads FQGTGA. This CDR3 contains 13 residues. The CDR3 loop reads CASSPGTAGEQYF. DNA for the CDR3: TGTGCCAGCAGCCCCGGGACAGCCGGCGAGCAGTACTTC.

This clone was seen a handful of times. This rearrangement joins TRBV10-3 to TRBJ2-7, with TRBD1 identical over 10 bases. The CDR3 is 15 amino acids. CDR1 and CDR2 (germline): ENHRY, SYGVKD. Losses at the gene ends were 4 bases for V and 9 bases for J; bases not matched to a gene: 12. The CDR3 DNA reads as TGTGCCATCAGTGCCCCCGGGACAGGGGAGGTTGGGCAGTACTTC. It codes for CAISAPGTGEVGQYF.

The CDR3 region is CASSLAGDIYNEQFF. For the CDR3, the DNA is TGCGCCAGCAGCTTGGCCGGGGATATCTACAATGAGCAGTTCTTC. The genes are TRBV5-1 and TRBJ2-1; a possible D gene is TRBD2 (5 bases). Trimming shortened V by 0 bases and J by 3 bases, and 10 bases separated the two germline ends. The CDR3 totals 15 residues. Germline V gene lookup returns CDR1 SGHRS and CDR2 YFSETQ.

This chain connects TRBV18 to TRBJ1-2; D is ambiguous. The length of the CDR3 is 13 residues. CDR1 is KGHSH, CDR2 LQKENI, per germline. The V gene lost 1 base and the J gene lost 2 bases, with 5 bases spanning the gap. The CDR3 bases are TGTGCCAGCTCACCACTACGGAACTATGGCTACACCTTC. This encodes CASSPLRNYGYTF.

The CDR3 reads CASSLEVVWMRNEKLFF. The CDR3, as DNA: TGTGCCAGCAGCTTAGAGGTCGTTTGGATGCGGAATGAAAAACTGTTTTTT. The chain combines TRBV7-2 with TRBJ1-4; D gene unclear. This CDR3 region has 17 residues. CDR1 is SGHTA, CDR2 FQGNSA, per germline. Trimming stripped 1 base from V and 5 bases from J, with 17 bases between. The complete variable domain, with remaining parts taken from reference TRBV7-2 and TRBJ1-4, reads GAGVSQSPSNKVTEKGKDVELRCDPISGHTALYWYRQSLGQGLEFLIYFQGNSAPDKSGLPSDRFSAERTGGSVSTLTIQRTQQEDSAVYLCASSLEVVWMRNEKLFFGSGTQLSVL.

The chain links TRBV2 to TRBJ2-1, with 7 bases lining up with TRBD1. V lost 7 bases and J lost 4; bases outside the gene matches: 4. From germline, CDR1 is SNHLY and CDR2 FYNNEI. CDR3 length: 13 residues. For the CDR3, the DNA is TGTGCCAGCAATAGGGACAGTTACAATGAGCAGTTCTTC. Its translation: CASNRDSYNEQFF.

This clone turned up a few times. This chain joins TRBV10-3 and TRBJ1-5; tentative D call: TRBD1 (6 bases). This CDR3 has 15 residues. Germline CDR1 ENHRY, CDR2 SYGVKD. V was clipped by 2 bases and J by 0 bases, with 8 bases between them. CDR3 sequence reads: CAISETGTSNQPQHF. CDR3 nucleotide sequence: TGTGCCATCAGTGAGACAGGGACTAGCAATCAGCCCCAGCATTTT.

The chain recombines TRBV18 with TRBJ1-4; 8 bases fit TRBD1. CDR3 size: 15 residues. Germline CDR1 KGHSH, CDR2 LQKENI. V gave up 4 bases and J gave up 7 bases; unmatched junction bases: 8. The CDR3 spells CASSLGQGIGEKLFF. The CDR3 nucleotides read TGTGCCAGCTCACTCGGACAGGGCATAGGTGAAAAACTGTTTTTT.

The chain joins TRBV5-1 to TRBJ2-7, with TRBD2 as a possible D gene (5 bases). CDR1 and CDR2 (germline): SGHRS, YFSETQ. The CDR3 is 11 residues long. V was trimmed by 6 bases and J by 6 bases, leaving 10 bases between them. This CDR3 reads CASTSGGEQYF. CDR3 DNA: TGCGCCAGCACGTCCGGAGGCGAGCAGTACTTC.

CDR3 DNA sequence: TGTGCCAGCACTACAGGTAGCGGGACAGGGACGTTCGCTTTCTTT. Residues: CASTTGSGTGTFAFF. This chain joins TRBV2 and TRBJ1-1, with 9 bases fitting TRBD1. CDR1 SNHLY and CDR2 FYNNEI come from the germline V gene. The J segment lost 11 bases and the V segment lost 7 bases, leaving 17 bases of the junction unmatched. The length of the CDR3 is 15 residues.

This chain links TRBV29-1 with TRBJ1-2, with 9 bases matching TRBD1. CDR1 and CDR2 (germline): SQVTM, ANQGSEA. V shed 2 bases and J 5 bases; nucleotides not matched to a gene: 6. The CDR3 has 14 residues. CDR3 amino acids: CSVELQGAGYGYTF. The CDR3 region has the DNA TGCAGCGTTGAATTACAGGGGGCGGGGTATGGCTACACCTTC.

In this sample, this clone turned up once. CDR3 DNA sequence: TGTGCCAGCCACTCCACAGGAACGAGCAATCAGCCCCAGCATTTT. Protein sequence: CASHSTGTSNQPQHF. The J gene is TRBJ1-5, the V gene TRBV2; TRBD1 might be the D (5 bases). The CDR3 extends over 15 amino acids. Germline values: CDR1 SNHLY, CDR2 FYNNEI. Trimming cost V 8 bases and J 1 base, with 15 bases left between them.

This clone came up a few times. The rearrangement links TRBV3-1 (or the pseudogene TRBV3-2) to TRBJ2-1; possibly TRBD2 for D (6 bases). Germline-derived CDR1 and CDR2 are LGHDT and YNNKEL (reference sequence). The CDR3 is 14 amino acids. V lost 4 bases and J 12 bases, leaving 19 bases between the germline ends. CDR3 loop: CASSPGGTEAWQFF. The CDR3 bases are TGTGCCAGCAGCCCTGGAGGGACGGAGGCCTGGCAGTTCTTC.